These 17 T cell receptor beta chains were all obtained from the same sample, sequenced in a study of blood T cell repertoires in COVID-19. Method: immunoSEQ multiplex PCR; TCRdb's copy keeps in-frame clones and lacks some. This sample has some 400,000 clones, with approximately 89% found just once. Specimen: peripheral blood. Receptors originate from a woman between 25 and 40 years old with COVID-19, enrolled during active disease.

As regards this clone: At one end, the junction sequence differs from germline, possibly due to a read error. This sequence joins TRBV10-3 and TRBJ2-7, with 7 bases fitting TRBD1. Germline values: CDR1 ENHRY, CDR2 SYGVKD. This CDR3 comprises 11 residues. CDR3 DNA: TGTGCCATCAGTGGGGGGACAGACAATCTCTTC. Translated, it gives CAISGGTDNLF.

V gene TRBV2 combines with J gene TRBJ2-3, with 7 bases matching TRBD2. The J segment lost 2 bases and the V segment lost 5 bases, leaving 7 bases of the junction unmatched. Looked up from germline, CDR1 is SNHLY and CDR2 is FYNNEI. The CDR3 contains 15 residues. The CDR3 region is CASSLLAQSTDTQYF. The CDR3 coding sequence is TGTGCCAGCAGTCTACTAGCGCAATCCACAGATACGCAGTATTTT.

The chain links TRBV7-2 to TRBJ2-3; 10 nucleotides match TRBD2. Germline loops: CDR1 SGHTA, CDR2 FQGNSA. Trimming at V came to 6 bases and at J to 2 bases, leaving 5 bases not matched to a gene. The CDR3 totals 15 residues. CDR3 loop: CASSFSGRLTDTQYF. In DNA, the CDR3 is TGTGCCAGCAGTTTTAGCGGGAGGCTCACAGATACGCAGTATTTT. Full variable domain (outside the CDR3, taken from reference TRBV7-2 and TRBJ2-3): GAGVSQSPSNKVTEKGKDVELRCDPISGHTALYWYRQSLGQGLEFLIYFQGNSAPDKSGLPSDRFSAERTGGSVSTLTIQRTQQEDSAVYLCASSFSGRLTDTQYFGPGTRLTVL.

This chain links TRBV11-1 with TRBJ2-7; D possibly corresponds to TRBD1 (6 bases). The germline V gene has CDR1 SGHAT and CDR2 FQDESV (reference sequence). This CDR3 region has 15 residues. The ends were cut back, 3 bases at V and 2 bases at J, with 14 bases in the middle. The CDR3 bases are TGTGCCAGCAGCTTCTCCGGGACACGGACCTACGAGCAGTACTTC. Translating it yields CASSFSGTRTYEQYF.

This clone was observed a few times. The chain links TRBV15 to TRBJ2-3, with 8 bases fitting TRBD2. Germline V gene lookup returns CDR1 LNHNV and CDR2 YYDKDF (reference sequence). This CDR3 is 16 amino acids long. V shed 5 bases and J 1 base; nucleotides not matched to a gene: 8. The CDR3 coding sequence is TGTGCCACCAGCCCAGGAACTAGCGGAGGCACAGATACGCAGTATTTT. It is translated as CATSPGTSGGTDTQYF.

This clone has a handful of counts. J is TRBJ2-7 and V is TRBV28, with D perhaps TRBD1 (6 bases). CDR1 MDHEN and CDR2 SYDVKM come from the germline V gene. This CDR3 region has 13 residues. Trimming left V 5 bases short and J 5 bases short, with 13 bases between. The CDR3 DNA reads as TGTGCCAGCAGTGCCACTAACAGGGACGAGCAGTACTTC. This encodes CASSATNRDEQYF.

This clone showed up just once. The rearrangement joins TRBV9 to TRBJ2-5; D is possibly TRBD2 (5 bases). The CDR3 is 13 amino acids. Germline V lookup: CDR1 SGDLS, CDR2 YYNGEE. V lost 5 bases to trimming and J lost 2 bases, with 10 bases between them. The CDR3 spells CASSSGIQETQYF. CDR3 DNA: TGTGCCAGCAGTTCCGGGATTCAAGAGACCCAGTACTTC.

This clone was recorded once. This chain joins TRBV30 and TRBJ1-5; no firm D call. Trimming left V 0 bases short and J 5 bases short, with 8 bases between. The CDR3 loop spans 13 amino acids. Germline V CDR1 and CDR2: GTSNPN, SVGIG (reference sequence). Here the CDR3 reads CAWSVSDYQPQHF. The CDR3 coding sequence is TGTGCCTGGAGTGTGTCCGACTATCAGCCCCAGCATTTT.

The chain recombines TRBV11-2 with TRBJ2-7, with TRBD2 matching over 9 bases. V was clipped by 5 bases and J by 4 bases; unmatched bases: 6. The CDR3 is 14 residues long. Germline loops: CDR1 SGHAT, CDR2 FQNNGV. DNA of the CDR3: TGTGCCAGCAGCCGGGGACTAGCAACTTACGAGCAGTACTTC. Amino acids: CASSRGLATYEQYF. The full variable domain, with the rest looked up from reference TRBV11-2 and TRBJ2-7, is EAGVAQSPRYKIIEKRQSVAFWCNPISGHATLYWYQQILGQGPKLLIQFQNNGVVDDSQLPKDRFSAERLKGVDSTLKIQPAKLEDSAVYLCASSRGLATYEQYFGPGTRLTVT.

This chain links TRBV7-9 with TRBJ1-5; D unresolved. With 2 bases removed from V and 0 bases from J, the gap between germline ends came to 8 bases. CDR1 and CDR2 (germline): SEHNR, FQNEAQ (reference sequence). CDR3 length: 15 residues. CDR3 region: CASSLYADSNQPQHF. The CDR3 DNA reads as TGTGCCAGCAGCTTATATGCAGATAGCAATCAGCCCCAGCATTTT.

The chain uses TRBV10-1 and TRBJ2-7; TRBD1 matches 7 bases. The V gene end was trimmed by 2 bases and the J gene end by 4 bases; junction bases not matched to a gene: 5. The CDR3 is 14 residues long. Per germline, CDR1 WNHNN and CDR2 SYGVQD (reference sequence). This chain's CDR3 is CASSERQGSYEQYF. CDR3 sequence (DNA): TGCGCCAGCAGTGAGAGACAGGGAAGTTACGAGCAGTACTTC.

The chain combines TRBV11-2 with TRBJ2-5, with D tentatively TRBD2 (6 bases). Trimming removed 5 bases at V and 6 bases at J, with 16 bases between. Germline loops: CDR1 SGHAT, CDR2 FQNNGV. This CDR3 has 14 residues. This chain's CDR3 is CASSPLTSSQTQYF. The CDR3 DNA reads TGTGCCAGCAGCCCCCTAACTAGCTCACAGACCCAGTACTTC.

The V gene is TRBV4-2, the J gene TRBJ2-5, with 10 positions matching TRBD1. J was trimmed by 5 bases and V by 3 bases; bases with no gene match: 3. The length of the CDR3 is 14 residues. Germline-derived CDR1 and CDR2 are LGHNA and YNFKEQ. The DNA for the CDR3 is TGTGCCAGCAGCCAGGAGGACAGGGGGGAGACCCAGTACTTC. Protein sequence: CASSQEDRGETQYF.

The gene calls are TRBV5-1 and TRBJ2-1; TRBD2 aligns across 7 bases. V lost 0 bases, J lost 6 bases, and 6 bases stayed unmatched. Germline loops: CDR1 SGHRS, CDR2 YFSETQ. The CDR3 runs to 15 residues. The CDR3 loop is CASSLAGGRFNEQFF. The CDR3 DNA is TGCGCCAGCAGCTTGGCCGGCGGGAGATTCAATGAGCAGTTCTTC.

The chain combines TRBV7-9 with TRBJ1-1; 7 nucleotides align to TRBD1. J lost 5 bases, V lost 0 bases, and 6 bases had no gene match. Germline V CDR1 and CDR2: SEHNR, FQNEAQ (reference sequence). The CDR3 contains 15 residues. CDR3 DNA: TGTGCCAGCAGCTTAGCGCGAGGGGGCAGAACTGAAGCTTTCTTT. Translating it yields CASSLARGGRTEAFF.

V is TRBV9 and J is TRBJ2-1, with 10 bases fitting TRBD2. After removal of 0 bases from V and 6 bases from J, the junction contained 6 bases not matched to a gene. CDR1 and CDR2 from the germline V gene are SGDLS and YYNGEE. The CDR3 loop spans 16 amino acids. The CDR3 nucleotides are TGTGCCAGCAGCGTAGAAATAGCGGGAGGTCTCAATGAGCAGTTCTTC. It codes for CASSVEIAGGLNEQFF. Complete variable domain (other parts from reference TRBV9 and TRBJ2-1): DSGVTQTPKHLITATGQRVTLRCSPRSGDLSVYWYQQSLDQGLQFLIQYYNGEERAKGNILERFSAQQFPDLHSELNLSSLELGDSALYFCASSVEIAGGLNEQFFGPGTRLTVL.

CDR3 in DNA: TGCGCCAGCAGCAGACAGGGGGAAAGCACTGAAGCTTTCTTT. This encodes CASSRQGESTEAFF. The chain has TRBV5-1 and TRBJ1-1, with TRBD1 matching 9 bases. V trimming: 4 bases; J trimming: 4 bases; junction bases outside the gene matches: 5. The CDR3 totals 14 residues. Germline values: CDR1 SGHRS, CDR2 YFSETQ.